Shown below are 23 T cell receptor beta chains from a single sample sequenced in a study of human T cells and chemical hapten exposure. Unfractionated whole blood yielded the extracted total RNA. Each cDNA molecule in the library carried unique molecular identifiers. MiXCR was run by TCRdb on the reads, yielding one entry per CDR3 protein. Seen here are around 120,000 distinct CDR3 sequences, over 7.5% observed once, and the top ten hold 1.1% to 1.5%. Sequencing input: whole blood. The receptors shown here come from a human donor in good health. Some clones in this sample may be carry-over from other donors' samples.

This clonotype was observed many times. CDR3 loop: CASSPAGGFGTEAFF. As DNA, the CDR3 is TGTGCCAGCTCACCAGCAGGGGGCTTTGGCACTGAAGCTTTCTTT. The V gene is TRBV18, the J gene TRBJ1-1, with 8 bases fitting TRBD1. The V gene's germline CDR1 is KGHSH and CDR2 LQKENI. The CDR3 totals 15 residues. J was trimmed by 4 bases and V by 2 bases; bases with no gene match: 6. The complete variable domain, with remaining parts taken from reference TRBV18 and TRBJ1-1, reads NAGVMQNPRHLVRRRGQEARLRCSPMKGHSHVYWYRQLPEEGLKFMVYLQKENIIDESGMPKERFSAEFPKEGPSILRIQQVVRGDSAAYFCASSPAGGFGTEAFFGQGTRLTVV.

This clonotype occurred many times. The chain carries TRBV12-3 or TRBV12-4 and TRBJ2-2; D not certain. This CDR3 has 12 amino acids. Trimming removed 4 bases at V and 8 bases at J, with 8 bases between. This CDR3 is CASSSGGGELFF. The CDR3 region has the DNA TGTGCCAGCAGTTCCGGTGGTGGGGAGCTGTTTTTT.

In this sample, this clonotype turned up many times. The V and J genes are TRBV6-6 and TRBJ1-5, with 9 bases fitting TRBD1. Germline CDR1 is MNHNY and CDR2 is SVGAGI (reference sequence). CDR3 length: 15 amino acids. Trimming at V came to 10 bases and at J to 5 bases, leaving 12 bases not matched to a gene. The CDR3 DNA reads as TGTGCCACCCAGGGAGGGACAGGGAAGGATCAGCCCCAGCATTTT. It codes for CATQGGTGKDQPQHF.

This clonotype was found many times. The chain links TRBV20-1 to TRBJ2-7, with 8 nucleotides matching TRBD1. With V trimmed by 6 bases and J by 0 bases, 1 base remained unmatched. The CDR3 is made up of 12 amino acids. The germline gives CDR1 DFQATT, CDR2 SNEGSKA (reference sequence). The CDR3 reads CSAGQGSYEQYF. The DNA for the CDR3 is TGCAGTGCCGGACAGGGCTCCTACGAGCAGTACTTC.

Many counts were recorded for this clonotype. The genes are TRBV14 and TRBJ2-4; D call uncertain. Trimming pared 1 base from V and 2 bases from J, leaving 12 bases between. Germline lookup yields CDR1 SGHDN and CDR2 FVKESK. The CDR3 sequence is 16 residues long. CDR3 loop: CASSQGLLGTKNIQYF. The CDR3 DNA reads TGTGCCAGCAGCCAAGGTTTATTGGGGACCAAAAACATTCAGTACTTC.

This clonotype was picked up many times. V usage is TRBV5-1 and J usage is TRBJ2-1; the match to TRBD2 covers 12 bases. Germline V gene lookup returns CDR1 SGHRS and CDR2 YFSETQ. The junction had 9 bases not matched to a gene; V was cut back by 2 bases and J by 9 bases. This CDR3 comprises 16 residues. CDR3 loop: CASSFGRLAGESEQFF. CDR3 DNA: TGCGCCAGCAGCTTCGGCCGACTAGCGGGAGAGAGTGAGCAGTTCTTC.

In this sample, this clonotype turned up many times. The V gene is TRBV5-1, the J gene TRBJ2-1; 10 bases align to TRBD2. Germline V lookup: CDR1 SGHRS, CDR2 YFSETQ. The CDR3 has 15 residues. The ends lost 0 bases at V and 4 bases at J; junction bases unmatched: 1. Here the CDR3 reads CASSLGLAGYNEQFF. The CDR3 nucleotides are TGCGCCAGCAGCTTGGGACTAGCGGGTTACAATGAGCAGTTCTTC.

In this sample, this clonotype turned up many times. V gene TRBV29-1 combines with J gene TRBJ2-5; tentatively, D is TRBD2 (5 bases). The CDR3 consists of 14 residues. Between the trimmed V and J ends, which lost 0 bases and 2 bases, there was a span of 10 bases. CDR1 is SQVTM, CDR2 ANQGSEA, per germline. The CDR3 DNA sequence: TGCAGCGTTGAAGATGAGCGGTCGCAAGAGACCCAGTACTTC. Protein: CSVEDERSQETQYF.

This clonotype was detected many times. V and J are TRBV7-2 and TRBJ1-6, with TRBD1 identical over 7 bases. CDR1 and CDR2 (germline): SGHTA, FQGNSA. J lost 6 bases, V lost 5 bases, and 7 bases had no gene match. CDR3 length: 15 residues. CDR3 sequence (DNA): TGTGCCAGCAGCCGGGACAGCATGGGTAATTCACCCCTCCACTTT. Protein: CASSRDSMGNSPLHF.

The J gene is TRBJ2-1, the V gene TRBV20-1; D might be TRBD2 (6 bases). Germline values: CDR1 DFQATT, CDR2 SNEGSKA (reference sequence). The V end was cut by 2 bases, the J end by 13 bases, with 12 bases between. The CDR3 is 11 amino acids. CDR3 sequence: CSARSGTEQFF. The CDR3 DNA reads as TGCAGTGCTAGATCTGGGACTGAACAGTTCTTC.

This clonotype was observed a few times. The gene calls are TRBV4-1 and TRBJ2-7, with D possibly matching TRBD1 (6 bases). V dropped 1 base and J dropped 3 bases, with 16 bases sitting between them. Germline CDR1 MGHRA, CDR2 YSYEKL. The CDR3 contains 16 residues. The CDR3 nucleotides are TGCGCCAGCAGCCAAGTGTCGAAGGGGGACGTCTACGAGCAGTACTTC. It is translated as CASSQVSKGDVYEQYF.

V and J are TRBV7-2 and TRBJ2-3, with 10 bases matching TRBD2. Trimming removed 6 bases from V and 0 bases from J; junction bases left unmatched: 15. The CDR3 is 19 residues long. Germline V CDR1 and CDR2: SGHTA, FQGNSA. CDR3 DNA sequence: TGTGCCAGCAGGTCTCCCAGCGGGGGGGCCGGTCGCAGCACAGATACGCAGTATTTT. Translation gives CASRSPSGGAGRSTDTQYF.

J is TRBJ1-6 and V is TRBV28; D unresolved. Trimming left V 3 bases short and J 5 bases short, with 5 bases between. The CDR3 runs to 13 residues. Germline loops: CDR1 MDHEN, CDR2 SYDVKM. CDR3 bases: TGTGCCAGCAGTTTCGAGAATAATTCACCCCTCCACTTT. Encoded protein: CASSFENNSPLHF. The whole variable domain, filled in from reference TRBV28 and TRBJ1-6, reads DVKVTQSSRYLVKRTGEKVFLECVQDMDHENMFWYRQDPGLGLRLIYFSYDVKMKEKGDIPEGYSVSREKKERFSLILESASTNQTSMYLCASSFENNSPLHFGNGTRLTVT.

The V and J genes are TRBV20-1 and TRBJ2-1; D is undetermined. This CDR3 comprises 13 residues. Germline V gene data show CDR1 as DFQATT and CDR2 as SNEGSKA (reference sequence). Trimming stripped 7 bases from V and 3 bases from J, with 13 bases between. CDR3 in DNA: TGCAGTGTAAAGGGCGGTCTCTACAATGAGCAGTTCTTC. It translates to CSVKGGLYNEQFF.

This clonotype has more than one count but fewer than ten. The chain couples TRBV9 to TRBJ2-7, with TRBD1 matching over 8 bases. Germline CDR1 and CDR2: SGDLS and YYNGEE. After removal of 3 bases from V and 7 bases from J, the junction contained 9 bases not matched to a gene. The CDR3 contains 14 residues. The CDR3 bases are TGTGCCAGCAGCGCAGGGGGCACGGGTCTTGAGCAGTACTTC. It translates to CASSAGGTGLEQYF.

The J gene is TRBJ2-1, the V gene TRBV7-2; 9 nucleotides match TRBD2. CDR1 is SGHTA and CDR2 is FQGNSA in the germline V gene. The CDR3 spans 16 residues. Trimming cost V 3 bases and J 4 bases; bases outside gene matches: 7. Here the CDR3 reads CASSLGGLAYYNEQFF. Written as DNA, the CDR3 is TGTGCCAGCAGCTTGGGGGGACTAGCCTATTACAATGAGCAGTTCTTC.

This clonotype was seen many times. V gene TRBV11-2 combines with J gene TRBJ2-7, with D perhaps TRBD2 (6 bases). In germline, CDR1 is SGHAT, CDR2 FQNNGV. The CDR3 length is 13 residues. V shed 2 bases and J shed 6 bases, with 11 bases lying between them. As DNA, the CDR3 is TGTGCCAGCAGCTTATGGGCTAGCGTCGAGCAGTACTTC. This translates into CASSLWASVEQYF.

This rearrangement joins TRBV12-3 or TRBV12-4 to TRBJ2-4; D is ambiguous. This CDR3 is 17 amino acids long. Trimming removed 3 bases from V and 1 base from J, with 16 bases in between. The CDR3 loop is CASSFPEGEEAKNIQYF. The CDR3 DNA reads TGTGCCAGCAGTTTTCCTGAAGGAGAAGAGGCCAAAAACATTCAGTACTTC.

The chain joins TRBV30 to TRBJ1-3, with TRBD1 identical over 7 bases. Germline V gives CDR1 GTSNPN, CDR2 SVGIG (reference sequence). Germline trimming cut 2 bases from V and 2 bases from J; bases unmatched to any gene: 6. The CDR3 loop spans 15 amino acids. The CDR3 DNA reads as TGTGCCTGGAGTCCTGGGCAGGGGGCTGGAAACACCATATATTTT. It codes for CAWSPGQGAGNTIYF.

There are a few counts of this clonotype. This chain links TRBV5-4 with TRBJ1-5; TRBD1 matches at 8 bases. Germline assignment: CDR1 SGHNT and CDR2 YYREEE (reference sequence). The ends lost 1 base at V and 9 bases at J; junction bases unmatched: 3. The CDR3 covers 13 residues. CDR3 in amino acids: CASSLWGTGPQHF. The CDR3 region has the DNA TGTGCCAGCAGCTTGTGGGGGACAGGGCCCCAGCATTTT.

V and J are TRBV5-8 and TRBJ2-1; D gene unclear. The CDR3 runs to 15 residues. V lost 4 bases, J lost 0 bases, and 11 bases lay in between. Germline loops: CDR1 SGHTS, CDR2 YDEGEE. CDR3 in DNA: TGTGCCAGCAGCCTCGGAGAGAGCTCCTACAATGAGCAGTTCTTC. Amino acid sequence: CASSLGESSYNEQFF.

The chain links TRBV23-1 to TRBJ2-3; D tentatively reads TRBD1 or TRBD2 (6 bases each). TRBV23-1 is flagged as an ORF with uncertain function. Between the trimmed V and J ends, which lost 0 bases and 2 bases, there was a span of 15 bases. This CDR3 is 17 amino acids long. The chain's CDR3 is CASSQSGGEPYTDTQYF. In DNA form, the CDR3 reads TGCGCCAGCAGTCAATCGGGGGGCGAACCCTACACAGATACGCAGTATTTT.

V gene TRBV7-9 combines with J gene TRBJ1-1; 8 bases agree with TRBD1. Trimming cost V 3 bases and J 5 bases; bases outside gene matches: 5. Germline values: CDR1 SEHNR, CDR2 FQNEAQ (reference sequence). The CDR3 contains 14 residues. CDR3 loop: CASSLTGVVTEAFF. CDR3 DNA: TGTGCCAGCAGCTTGACAGGGGTCGTAACTGAAGCTTTCTTT.